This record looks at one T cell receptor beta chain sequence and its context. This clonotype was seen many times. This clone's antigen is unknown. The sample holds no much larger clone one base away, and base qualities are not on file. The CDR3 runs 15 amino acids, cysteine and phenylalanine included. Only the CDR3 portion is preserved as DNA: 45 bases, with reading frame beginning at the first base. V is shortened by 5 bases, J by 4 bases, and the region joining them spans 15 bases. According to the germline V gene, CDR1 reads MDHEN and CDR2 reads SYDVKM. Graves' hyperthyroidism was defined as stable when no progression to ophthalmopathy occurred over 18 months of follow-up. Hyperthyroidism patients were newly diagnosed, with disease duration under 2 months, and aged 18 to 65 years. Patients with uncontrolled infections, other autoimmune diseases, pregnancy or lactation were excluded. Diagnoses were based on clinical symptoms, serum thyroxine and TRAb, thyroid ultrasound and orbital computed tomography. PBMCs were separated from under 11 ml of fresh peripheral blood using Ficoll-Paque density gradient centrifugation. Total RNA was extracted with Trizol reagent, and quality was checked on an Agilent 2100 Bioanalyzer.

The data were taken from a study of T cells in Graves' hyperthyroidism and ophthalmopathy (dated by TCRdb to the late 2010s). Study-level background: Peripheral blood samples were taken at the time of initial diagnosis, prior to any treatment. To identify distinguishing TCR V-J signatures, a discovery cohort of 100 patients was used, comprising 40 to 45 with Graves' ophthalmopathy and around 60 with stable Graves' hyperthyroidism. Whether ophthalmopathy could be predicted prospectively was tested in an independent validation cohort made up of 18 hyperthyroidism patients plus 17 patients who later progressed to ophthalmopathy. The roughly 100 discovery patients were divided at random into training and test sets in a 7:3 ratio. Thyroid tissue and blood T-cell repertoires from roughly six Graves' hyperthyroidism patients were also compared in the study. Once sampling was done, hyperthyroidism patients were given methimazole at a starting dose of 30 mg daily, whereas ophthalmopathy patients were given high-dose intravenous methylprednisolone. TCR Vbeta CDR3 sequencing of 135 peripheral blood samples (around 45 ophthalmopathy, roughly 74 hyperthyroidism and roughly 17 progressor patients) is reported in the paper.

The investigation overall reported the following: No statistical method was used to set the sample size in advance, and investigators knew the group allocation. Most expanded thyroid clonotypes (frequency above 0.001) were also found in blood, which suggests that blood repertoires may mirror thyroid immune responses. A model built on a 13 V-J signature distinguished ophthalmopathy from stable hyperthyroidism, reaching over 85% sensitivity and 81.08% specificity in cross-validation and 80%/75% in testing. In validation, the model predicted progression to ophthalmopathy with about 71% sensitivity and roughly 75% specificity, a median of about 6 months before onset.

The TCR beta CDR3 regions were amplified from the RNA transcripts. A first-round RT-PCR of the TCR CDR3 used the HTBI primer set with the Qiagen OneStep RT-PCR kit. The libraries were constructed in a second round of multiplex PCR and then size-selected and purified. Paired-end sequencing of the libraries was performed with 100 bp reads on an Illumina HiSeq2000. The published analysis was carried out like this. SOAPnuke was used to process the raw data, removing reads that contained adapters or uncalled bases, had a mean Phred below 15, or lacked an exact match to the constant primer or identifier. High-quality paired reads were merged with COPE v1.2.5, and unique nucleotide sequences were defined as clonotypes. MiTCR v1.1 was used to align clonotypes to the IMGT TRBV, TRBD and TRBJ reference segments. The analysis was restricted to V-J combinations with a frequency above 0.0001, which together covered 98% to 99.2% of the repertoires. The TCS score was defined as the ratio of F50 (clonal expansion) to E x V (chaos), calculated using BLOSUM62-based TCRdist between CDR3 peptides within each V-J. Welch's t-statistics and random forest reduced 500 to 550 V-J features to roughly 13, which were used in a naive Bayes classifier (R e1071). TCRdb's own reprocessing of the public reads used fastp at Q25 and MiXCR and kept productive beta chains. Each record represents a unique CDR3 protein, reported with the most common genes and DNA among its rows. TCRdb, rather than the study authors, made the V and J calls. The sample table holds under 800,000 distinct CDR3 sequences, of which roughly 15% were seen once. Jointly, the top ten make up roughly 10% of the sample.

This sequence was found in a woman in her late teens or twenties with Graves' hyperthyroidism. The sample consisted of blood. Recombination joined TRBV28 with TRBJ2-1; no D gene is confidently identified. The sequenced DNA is TGTGCCAGCAGTCCCGGGTCTGCCCCTTACAATGAGCAGTTCTTC. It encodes CASSPGSAPYNEQFF.